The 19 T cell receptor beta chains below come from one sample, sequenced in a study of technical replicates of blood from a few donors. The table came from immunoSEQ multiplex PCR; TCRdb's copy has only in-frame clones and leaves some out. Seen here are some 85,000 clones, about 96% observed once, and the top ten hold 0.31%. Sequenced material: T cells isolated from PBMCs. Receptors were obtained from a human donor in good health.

Written as DNA, the CDR3 is TGTGCCAGCTCACCCCGGGACAGAGCTTTGATTATGAACACTGAAGCTTTCTTT. Amino acid sequence: CASSPRDRALIMNTEAFF. The genes are TRBV18 and TRBJ1-1; 7 positions agree with TRBD1. Germline V gives CDR1 KGHSH, CDR2 LQKENI. V was clipped by 3 bases and J by 0 bases; unmatched bases: 13. The CDR3 spans 18 residues.

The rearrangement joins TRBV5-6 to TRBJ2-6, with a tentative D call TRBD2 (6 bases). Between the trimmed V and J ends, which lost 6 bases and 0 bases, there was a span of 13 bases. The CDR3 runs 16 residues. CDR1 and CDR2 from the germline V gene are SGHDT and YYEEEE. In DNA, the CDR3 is TGTGCCAGCATGGGACTCAGGGACTCTGGGGCCAACGTCCTGACTTTC. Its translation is CASMGLRDSGANVLTF. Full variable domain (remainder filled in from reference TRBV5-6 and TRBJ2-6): DAGVTQSPTHLIKTRGQQVTLRCSPKSGHDTVSWYQQALGQGPQFIFQYYEEEERQRGNFPDRFSGHQFPNYSSELNVNALLLGDSALYLCASMGLRDSGANVLTFGAGSRLTVL.

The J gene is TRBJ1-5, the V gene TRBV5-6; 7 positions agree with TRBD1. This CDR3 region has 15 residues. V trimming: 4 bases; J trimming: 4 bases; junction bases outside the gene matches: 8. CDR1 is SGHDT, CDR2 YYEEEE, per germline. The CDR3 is CASSPGQQGNQPQHF. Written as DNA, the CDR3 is TGTGCCAGCAGCCCAGGACAACAGGGGAATCAGCCCCAGCATTTT.

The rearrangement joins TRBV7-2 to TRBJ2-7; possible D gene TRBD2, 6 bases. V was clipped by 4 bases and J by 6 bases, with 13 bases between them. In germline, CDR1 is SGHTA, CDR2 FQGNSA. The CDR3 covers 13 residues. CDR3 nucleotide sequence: TGTGCCAGCAGCTCAAGAGGAGGGATCGAGCAGTACTTC. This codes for CASSSRGGIEQYF.

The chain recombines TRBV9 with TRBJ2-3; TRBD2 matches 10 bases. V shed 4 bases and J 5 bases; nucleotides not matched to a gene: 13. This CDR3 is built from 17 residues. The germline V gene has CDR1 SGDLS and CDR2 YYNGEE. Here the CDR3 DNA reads TGTGCCAGCAGCATTCGGGGAGCGGGAGGGCCTTTAGATACGCAGTATTTT. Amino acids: CASSIRGAGGPLDTQYF.

CDR3 sequence reads: CASSWGTVDNEQYF. CDR3 coding DNA: TGTGCCAGCAGCTGGGGGACAGTAGATAACGAGCAGTACTTC. The chain links TRBV11-3 to TRBJ2-7; 7 bases agree with TRBD1. Germline V gene sequence: CDR1 SGHNT, CDR2 YENEEA. This CDR3 spans 14 amino acids. The V segment lost 4 bases and the J segment 5 bases; nucleotides outside the gene matches: 8.

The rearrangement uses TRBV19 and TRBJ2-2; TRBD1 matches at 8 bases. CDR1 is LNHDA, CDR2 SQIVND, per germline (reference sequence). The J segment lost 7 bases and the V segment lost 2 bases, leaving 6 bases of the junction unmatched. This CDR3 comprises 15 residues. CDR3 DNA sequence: TGTGCCAGTAGTATAAGGGCAGGGGGCGGCGGGGAGCTGTTTTTT. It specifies CASSIRAGGGGELFF. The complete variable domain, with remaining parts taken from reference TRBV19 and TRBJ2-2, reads DGGITQSPKYLFRKEGQNVTLSCEQNLNHDAMYWYRQDPGQGLRLIYYSQIVNDFQKGDIAEGYSVSREKKESFPLTVTSAQKNPTAFYLCASSIRAGGGGELFFGEGSRLTVL.

The CDR3 DNA follows: TGTGCCAGCAGACACAGGGTGAACACCGGGGAGCTGTTTTTT. It yields the protein CASRHRVNTGELFF. The chain recombines TRBV11-3 with TRBJ2-2; D is perhaps TRBD1 (6 bases). The CDR3 has 14 amino acids. Germline V gene lookup returns CDR1 SGHNT and CDR2 YENEEA. The V gene lost 6 bases and the J gene lost 1 base, with 9 bases spanning the gap.

CDR3 in DNA: TGTGCCTGGAGCCATGGGGACACGTACGAGCAGTACTTC. This translates into CAWSHGDTYEQYF. V and J are TRBV30 and TRBJ2-7; tentative D call: TRBD1 (6 bases). Trimming shortened V by 3 bases and J by 4 bases, and 13 bases separated the two germline ends. CDR1 GTSNPN and CDR2 SVGIG come from the germline V gene (reference sequence). This CDR3 region has 13 residues. Combining the CDR3 with reference TRBV30 and TRBJ2-7 gives the whole variable domain SQTIHQWPATLVQPVGSPLSLECTVEGTSNPNLYWYRQAAGRGLQLLFYSVGIGQISSEVPQNLSASRPQDRQFILSSKKLLLSDSGFYLCAWSHGDTYEQYFGPGTRLTVT.

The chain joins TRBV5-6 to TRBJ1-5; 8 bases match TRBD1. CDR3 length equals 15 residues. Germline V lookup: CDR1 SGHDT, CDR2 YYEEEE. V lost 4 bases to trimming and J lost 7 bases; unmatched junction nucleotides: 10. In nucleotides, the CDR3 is TGTGCCAGCAGCCGATCGGACAGGGAGGACCAGCCCCAGCATTTT. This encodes CASSRSDREDQPQHF.

The CDR3 DNA reads as TGTGCCAGCAGCGTTACTAGCGGAGCCCGCAATGAGCAGTTCTTC. It specifies CASSVTSGARNEQFF. V is TRBV7-6 and J is TRBJ2-1; 8 bases align to TRBD2. The CDR3 contains 15 residues. Germline lookup yields CDR1 SGHVS and CDR2 FNYEAQ. Trimming took 5 bases from V and 6 from J; bases not matched to a gene: 9.

CDR3 nucleotides: TGTGCCAGCAGTTACTCCACAGGGGCCACCTCCTACGAGCAGTACTTC. Its translation is CASSYSTGATSYEQYF. The genes are TRBV6-5 and TRBJ2-7; 7 nucleotides match TRBD1. The junction had 5 bases not matched to a gene; V was cut back by 0 bases and J by 0 bases. The CDR3 is made up of 16 amino acids. CDR1 and CDR2 from the germline V gene are MNHEY and SVGAGI.

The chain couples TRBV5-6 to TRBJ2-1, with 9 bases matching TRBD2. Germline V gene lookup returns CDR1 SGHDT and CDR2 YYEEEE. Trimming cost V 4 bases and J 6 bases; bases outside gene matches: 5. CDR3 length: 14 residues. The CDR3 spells CASSAMTSGNEQFF. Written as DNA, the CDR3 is TGTGCCAGCAGCGCGATGACTAGCGGCAATGAGCAGTTCTTC. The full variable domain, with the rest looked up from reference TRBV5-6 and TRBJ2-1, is DAGVTQSPTHLIKTRGQQVTLRCSPKSGHDTVSWYQQALGQGPQFIFQYYEEEERQRGNFPDRFSGHQFPNYSSELNVNALLLGDSALYLCASSAMTSGNEQFFGPGTRLTVL.

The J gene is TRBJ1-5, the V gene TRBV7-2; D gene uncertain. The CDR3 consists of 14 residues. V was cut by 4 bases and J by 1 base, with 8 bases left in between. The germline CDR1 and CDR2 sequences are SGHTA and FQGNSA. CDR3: CASSSGASNQPQHF. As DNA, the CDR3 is TGTGCCAGCAGCTCCGGTGCGAGCAATCAGCCCCAGCATTTT.

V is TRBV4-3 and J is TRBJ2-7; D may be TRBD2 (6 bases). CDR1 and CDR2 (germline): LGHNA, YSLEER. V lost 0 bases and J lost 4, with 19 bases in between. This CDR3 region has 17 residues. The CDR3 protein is CASSQDLLRAGVYEQYF. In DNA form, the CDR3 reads TGCGCCAGCAGCCAAGACCTTCTGAGAGCGGGTGTGTACGAGCAGTACTTC.

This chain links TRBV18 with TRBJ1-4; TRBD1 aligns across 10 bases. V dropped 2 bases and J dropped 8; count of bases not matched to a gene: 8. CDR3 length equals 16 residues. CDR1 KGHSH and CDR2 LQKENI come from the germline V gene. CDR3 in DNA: TGTGCCAGCTCACCAAACGGGGACAGGGGTCGGGAAAAACTGTTTTTT. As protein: CASSPNGDRGREKLFF.

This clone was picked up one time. In DNA form, the CDR3 reads TGTGCCAGCAGCTGGGGACTTGCCAATGAGCAGTTCTTC. Its protein product is CASSWGLANEQFF. This chain uses TRBV5-4 with TRBJ2-1; D is perhaps TRBD2 (6 bases). Trimming pared 3 bases from V and 6 bases from J, leaving 10 bases between. This CDR3 region has 13 residues. Germline V CDR1 and CDR2: SGHNT, YYREEE (reference sequence).

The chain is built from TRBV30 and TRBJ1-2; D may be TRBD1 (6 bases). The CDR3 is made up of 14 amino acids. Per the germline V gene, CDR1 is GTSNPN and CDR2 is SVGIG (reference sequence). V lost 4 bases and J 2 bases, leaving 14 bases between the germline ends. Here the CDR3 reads CAWNIQGINYGYTF. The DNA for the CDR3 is TGTGCCTGGAATATACAGGGTATCAACTATGGCTACACCTTC.

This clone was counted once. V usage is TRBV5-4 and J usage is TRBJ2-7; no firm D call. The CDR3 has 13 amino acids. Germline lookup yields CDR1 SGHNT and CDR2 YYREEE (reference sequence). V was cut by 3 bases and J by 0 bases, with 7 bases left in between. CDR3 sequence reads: CASSSAGSYEQYF. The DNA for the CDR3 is TGTGCCAGCAGCTCTGCAGGCTCCTACGAGCAGTACTTC.